One and the same sample provided the 30 T cell receptor beta chains below, sequenced in a study of blood T cell repertoires in COVID-19 (dated by TCRdb to about 2020). Libraries were constructed by the immunoSEQ multiplex PCR assay. The table was pulled from immuneACCESS by TCRdb, which kept in-frame rearrangements only. Such tables lose some clones; where checked, under half of the loss comes from unresolved V genes, and the rest has no known cause. Across this sample there are approximately 210,000 clones, with about 83% seen only once. Clones ranked in the top ten supply about 8% of the sample. Sequencing was carried out using peripheral blood. The receptors were gathered from a woman in her 50s with active or convalescent COVID-19.

V and J are TRBV15 and TRBJ2-2, with 11 positions matching TRBD1. CDR1 LNHNV and CDR2 YYDKDF come from the germline V gene (reference sequence). Germline trimming cut 0 bases from V and 3 bases from J; bases unmatched to any gene: 12. This CDR3 has 20 amino acids. The CDR3 protein is CATSRDRTGGFLRDTGELFF. As DNA, the CDR3 is TGTGCCACCAGCAGAGATAGGACAGGGGGCTTCTTAAGGGACACCGGGGAGCTGTTTTTT.

V gene TRBV4-2 combines with J gene TRBJ2-4; 10 bases match TRBD1. J was trimmed by 9 bases and V by 3 bases; bases with no gene match: 8. This CDR3 spans 15 amino acids. The germline V gene has CDR1 LGHNA and CDR2 YNFKEQ. The CDR3 DNA is TGTGCCAGCAGCCACTCAGACAGGGGGCTAACCATTCAGTACTTC. Protein product: CASSHSDRGLTIQYF.

V and J are TRBV28 and TRBJ1-4; D remains ambiguous. CDR3 length: 15 amino acids. Germline CDR1 MDHEN, CDR2 SYDVKM. Trimming shortened V by 5 bases and J by 8 bases, and 18 bases separated the two germline ends. Here the CDR3 DNA reads TGTGCCAGCAGTCTTGCCGGGATTCTAGGGGAAAAACTGTTTTTT. The encoded protein is CASSLAGILGEKLFF. Using reference TRBV28 and TRBJ1-4 for the parts outside the CDR3, the full variable domain is DVKVTQSSRYLVKRTGEKVFLECVQDMDHENMFWYRQDPGLGLRLIYFSYDVKMKEKGDIPEGYSVSREKKERFSLILESASTNQTSMYLCASSLAGILGEKLFFGSGTQLSVL.

The chain couples TRBV6-4 to TRBJ1-5; the D gene is possibly TRBD1 (6 bases). There are 15 residues in the CDR3. The ends were cut back, 6 bases at V and 5 bases at J, with 17 bases in the middle. CDR1 and CDR2 from the germline V gene are MRHNA and SNTAGT. CDR3 sequence (DNA): TGTGCCAGCAGCGCCACCGGGACAAGGGATCAGCCCCAGCATTTT. Protein sequence: CASSATGTRDQPQHF.

The chain links TRBV7-3 to TRBJ1-1, with D perhaps matching TRBD1 (5 bases). V lost 5 bases and J 1 base, leaving 11 bases between the germline ends. The CDR3 covers 14 residues. Germline assignment: CDR1 SGHTA and CDR2 FQGTGA. The chain's CDR3 is CASSLLGGNTEAFF. Here the CDR3 DNA reads TGTGCCAGCAGCCTCCTGGGGGGGAACACTGAAGCTTTCTTT.

The chain links TRBV2 to TRBJ2-1; maybe TRBD1 (5 bases). This CDR3 comprises 12 residues. Germline CDR1 reads SNHLY; CDR2 reads FYNNEI. V lost 7 bases and J lost 13, with 17 bases in between. The CDR3 region is CASTQGAPNQFF. The CDR3 DNA sequence: TGTGCCAGCACGCAAGGGGCTCCAAACCAGTTCTTC.

The gene calls are TRBV28 and TRBJ1-2; 9 bases agree with TRBD1. CDR1 is MDHEN, CDR2 SYDVKM, per germline. This CDR3 has 13 amino acids. V lost 10 bases, J lost 5 bases, and 8 bases stayed unmatched. The DNA for the CDR3 is TGTGCCAACCAGCCGGGACAGGGTTATGGCTACACCTTC. It translates to CANQPGQGYGYTF.

The chain has TRBV5-1 and TRBJ2-5; 7 bases line up with TRBD1. V trimming: 4 bases; J trimming: 5 bases; junction bases outside the gene matches: 8. From germline, CDR1 is SGHRS and CDR2 YFSETQ. CDR3 length equals 14 residues. For the CDR3, the DNA is TGCGCCAGCAGCCCGCGACAGGGATCGGAGACCCAGTACTTC. Translating gives CASSPRQGSETQYF.

The chain links TRBV12-3 or TRBV12-4 to TRBJ2-3; D might be TRBD1 (5 bases). Trimming took 1 base from V and 7 from J, leaving 9 bases between them. The CDR3 length is 13 residues. This CDR3 reads CASSLVPGNTQYF. Written as DNA, the CDR3 is TGTGCCAGCAGTTTAGTCCCAGGGAATACGCAGTATTTT.

The rearrangement links TRBV9 to TRBJ1-4; D is unclear. This CDR3 has 16 residues. The germline CDR1 and CDR2 sequences are SGDLS and YYNGEE. Trimming took 0 bases from V and 0 from J, leaving 9 bases between them. CDR3 protein: CASSVGPSATNEKLFF. For the CDR3, the DNA is TGTGCCAGCAGCGTAGGGCCCTCTGCAACTAATGAAAAACTGTTTTTT. The whole variable domain, filled in from reference TRBV9 and TRBJ1-4, reads DSGVTQTPKHLITATGQRVTLRCSPRSGDLSVYWYQQSLDQGLQFLIQYYNGEERAKGNILERFSAQQFPDLHSELNLSSLELGDSALYFCASSVGPSATNEKLFFGSGTQLSVL.

This clone was seen only a few times. CDR3 sequence: CASRADSAPLHF. The CDR3 DNA reads TGTGCCAGCAGAGCCGACAGCGCACCCCTCCACTTT. V gene TRBV2 combines with J gene TRBJ1-6, with D possibly TRBD1 on 5 matching bases. From germline, CDR1 is SNHLY and CDR2 FYNNEI. Trimming shortened V by 6 bases and J by 11 bases, and 11 bases separated the two germline ends. This CDR3 contains 12 residues.

The rearrangement uses TRBV2 and TRBJ2-7; 7 bases are shared with TRBD1. This CDR3 spans 14 amino acids. Losses at the gene ends were 9 bases for V and 0 bases for J; bases not matched to a gene: 8. Per the germline V gene, CDR1 is SNHLY and CDR2 is FYNNEI. The CDR3 sequence: CARYGDRDSYEQYF. CDR3 nucleotide sequence: TGTGCCAGATACGGGGACAGAGACTCCTACGAGCAGTACTTC.

This clone was picked up a small number of times. The chain combines TRBV7-9 with TRBJ1-3; D unclear. The CDR3 covers 15 residues. Looked up from germline, CDR1 is SEHNR and CDR2 is FQNEAQ (reference sequence). V dropped 1 base and J dropped 0 bases, with 7 bases sitting between them. This CDR3 reads CASSLGSNSGNTIYF. DNA for the CDR3: TGTGCCAGCAGCTTAGGGAGTAACTCTGGAAACACCATATATTTT.

This clone was recorded only once. The gene calls are TRBV19 and TRBJ1-2; TRBD1 aligns across 7 bases. The J segment lost 4 bases and the V segment lost 7 bases, leaving 12 bases of the junction unmatched. This CDR3 has 15 residues. Germline loops: CDR1 LNHDA, CDR2 SQIVND (reference sequence). The CDR3 sequence: CASIGGQTGSYGYTF. The CDR3 DNA follows: TGTGCCAGTATTGGTGGGCAGACAGGGAGCTATGGCTACACCTTC.

The J gene is TRBJ2-7, the V gene TRBV3-1 (or the pseudogene TRBV3-2); 11 bases match TRBD2. The V gene's germline CDR1 is LGHDT and CDR2 YNNKEL (reference sequence). The CDR3 has 16 amino acids. V shed 4 bases and J 9 bases; nucleotides not matched to a gene: 14. CDR3 amino acids: CASSRGTSGSTGGQYF. CDR3 nucleotides: TGTGCCAGCAGCCGAGGGACTAGCGGAAGCACTGGGGGGCAGTACTTC.

The rearrangement links TRBV5-4 to TRBJ2-1; the D gene is possibly TRBD1 (5 bases). This CDR3 has 15 amino acids. Trimming pared 5 bases from V and 4 bases from J, leaving 16 bases between. Germline V gene lookup returns CDR1 SGHNT and CDR2 YYREEE (reference sequence). CDR3 residues: CASSLDSRGYNEQFF. The CDR3 bases are TGTGCCAGCAGTCTTGACAGCCGTGGTTACAATGAGCAGTTCTTC.

The chain is built from TRBV30 and TRBJ1-4; D call uncertain. This CDR3 has 14 residues. V shed 2 bases and J shed 8 bases, with 15 bases lying between them. Germline lookup yields CDR1 GTSNPN and CDR2 SVGIG (reference sequence). The CDR3 DNA follows: TGTGCCTGGAGTCCCCACGGGGAGGGCGAAAAACTGTTTTTT. This translates into CAWSPHGEGEKLFF.

This clone was seen a single time. V usage is TRBV5-4 and J usage is TRBJ1-4; 8 nucleotides agree with TRBD1. The V segment lost 4 bases and the J segment 7 bases; nucleotides outside the gene matches: 3. The CDR3 length is 13 residues. Germline V gene data show CDR1 as SGHNT and CDR2 as YYREEE (reference sequence). The CDR3 sequence is CASSRGQGEKLFF. The CDR3 DNA reads as TGTGCCAGCAGCCGCGGACAGGGTGAAAAACTGTTTTTT.

This chain joins TRBV11-2 and TRBJ2-1; 8 nucleotides agree with TRBD2. Germline V gene lookup returns CDR1 SGHAT and CDR2 FQNNGV. CDR3 length: 14 amino acids. V lost 1 base and J lost 10; bases outside the gene matches: 6. CDR3 bases: TGTGCCAGCAGCTTAGGGCGGGGGGTGTTCGAGCAGTTCTTC. Amino acids: CASSLGRGVFEQFF.

The rearrangement links TRBV28 to TRBJ1-4, with TRBD1 identical over 7 bases. Looked up from germline, CDR1 is MDHEN and CDR2 is SYDVKM. This CDR3 is built from 17 residues. V was pared by 5 bases and J by 1 base, with 10 bases of the junction left unmatched. For the CDR3, the DNA is TGTGCCAGCAGTCCCCTTCTTGCAGGGGGAACTAATGAAAAACTGTTTTTT. Protein product: CASSPLLAGGTNEKLFF.

V and J are TRBV27 and TRBJ2-2; a possible D gene is TRBD1 (6 bases). V lost 8 bases to trimming and J lost 4 bases, with 17 bases between them. Germline V gene data show CDR1 as MNHEY and CDR2 as SMNVEV (reference sequence). The CDR3 extends over 15 amino acids. The DNA for the CDR3 is TGTGCCAGCTCGAGGGCAGGGGAATCCACCGGGGAGCTGTTTTTT. It specifies CASSRAGESTGELFF.

The chain is built from TRBV18 and TRBJ2-1; the D is unclear. Trimming left V 6 bases short and J 0 bases short, with 12 bases between. Per the germline V gene, CDR1 is KGHSH and CDR2 is LQKENI. CDR3 length equals 15 residues. The CDR3 here is CASSLLVNSYNEQFF. The CDR3 nucleotides read TGTGCCAGCTCCCTACTGGTCAACTCCTACAATGAGCAGTTCTTC.

The rearrangement links TRBV6-6 to TRBJ1-2; D is possibly TRBD1 (5 bases). V was pared by 3 bases and J by 2 bases, with 13 bases between. This CDR3 has 15 residues. The germline gives CDR1 MNHNY, CDR2 SVGAGI (reference sequence). The CDR3 bases are TGTGCCAGCAGTTATGCGGGACGGTCGAACTATGGCTACACCTTC. It is translated as CASSYAGRSNYGYTF.

The V and J genes are TRBV4-1 and TRBJ2-7; TRBD2 matches 7 bases. V was clipped by 3 bases and J by 0 bases; unmatched bases: 2. Germline lookup yields CDR1 MGHRA and CDR2 YSYEKL. The CDR3 loop spans 14 amino acids. The CDR3 is CASSHTSDSYEQYF. In nucleotides, the CDR3 is TGCGCCAGCAGCCATACTAGCGACTCCTACGAGCAGTACTTC.

DNA of the CDR3: TGTGCCAGCAGTGAAGCGCGAGGGCAATCCTATAATTCACCCCTCCACTTT. Translating it yields CASSEARGQSYNSPLHF. The rearrangement joins TRBV2 to TRBJ1-6; D is unclear. Between the trimmed V and J ends, which lost 0 bases and 1 base, there was a span of 10 bases. In germline, CDR1 is SNHLY, CDR2 FYNNEI. The CDR3 is made up of 17 amino acids.

The J gene is TRBJ1-5, the V gene TRBV19; 9 nucleotides agree with TRBD1. The J segment lost 5 bases and the V segment lost 5 bases, leaving 7 bases of the junction unmatched. The CDR3 loop spans 15 amino acids. Germline CDR1 LNHDA, CDR2 SQIVND (reference sequence). The CDR3 nucleotides are TGTGCCAGTAGTTCCGGGACAGGGTACGATCAGCCCCAGCATTTT. Protein sequence: CASSSGTGYDQPQHF.

The chain has TRBV5-4 and TRBJ2-3; 7 bases map to TRBD2. Germline CDR1 SGHNT, CDR2 YYREEE (reference sequence). The junction had 13 bases not matched to a gene; V was cut back by 7 bases and J by 2 bases. The CDR3 covers 16 residues. The DNA for the CDR3 is TGTGCCAGCGGCGTCCAGACTAGCAGGCTCACAGATACGCAGTATTTT. Encoded protein: CASGVQTSRLTDTQYF.

The chain couples TRBV2 to TRBJ1-5; D perhaps matches TRBD1 (6 bases). Trimming pared 4 bases from V and 3 bases from J, leaving 13 bases between. The V gene's germline CDR1 is SNHLY and CDR2 FYNNEI. This CDR3 is built from 15 residues. CDR3 amino acids: CASSVLYRDNQPQHF. For the CDR3, the DNA is TGTGCCAGCAGTGTACTCTACAGGGACAATCAGCCCCAGCATTTT.

The CDR3 DNA reads TGTGCCAGCAGCTTAGGGTACGGTAATTCACCCCTCCACTTT. Translated, it gives CASSLGYGNSPLHF. The gene calls are TRBV7-9 and TRBJ1-6; D is uncertain. V was trimmed by 1 base and J by 6 bases, leaving 7 bases between them. The germline CDR1 and CDR2 sequences are SEHNR and FQNEAQ (reference sequence). This CDR3 region has 14 residues.

This chain links TRBV6-5 with TRBJ1-2; D might be TRBD1 (6 bases). The germline V gene has CDR1 MNHEY and CDR2 SVGAGI. The CDR3 runs 15 residues. Trimming pared 7 bases from V and 3 bases from J, leaving 18 bases between. The CDR3 DNA reads TGTGCCAGCACCTCACACTCAGGGGCGCACTATGGCTACACCTTC. It encodes CASTSHSGAHYGYTF.